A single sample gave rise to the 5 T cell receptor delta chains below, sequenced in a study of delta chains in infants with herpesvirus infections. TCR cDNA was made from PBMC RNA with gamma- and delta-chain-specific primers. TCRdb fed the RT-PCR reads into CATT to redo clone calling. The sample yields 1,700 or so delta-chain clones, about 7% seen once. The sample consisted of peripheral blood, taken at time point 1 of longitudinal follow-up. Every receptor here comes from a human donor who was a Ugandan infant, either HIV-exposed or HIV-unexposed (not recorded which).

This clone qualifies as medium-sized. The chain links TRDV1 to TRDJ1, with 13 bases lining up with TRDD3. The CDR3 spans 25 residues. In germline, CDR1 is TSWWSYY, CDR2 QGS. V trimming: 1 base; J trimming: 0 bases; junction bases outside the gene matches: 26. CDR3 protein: CALGEPAVGKPTGGYAYPYTDKLIF. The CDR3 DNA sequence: TGTGCTCTTGGGGAACCAGCTGTGGGTAAACCCACTGGGGGATACGCGTATCCGTACACCGATAAACTCATCTTT.

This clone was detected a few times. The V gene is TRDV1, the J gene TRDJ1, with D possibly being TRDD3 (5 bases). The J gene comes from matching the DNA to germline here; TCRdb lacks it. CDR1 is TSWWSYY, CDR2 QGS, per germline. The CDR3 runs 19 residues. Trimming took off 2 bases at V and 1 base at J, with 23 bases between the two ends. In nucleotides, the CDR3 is TGTGCTCTTGGGGAAATATTGACCCCCCGAACTGGTTCCACCGATAAACTCATCTTT. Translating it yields CALGEILTPRTGSTDKLIF.

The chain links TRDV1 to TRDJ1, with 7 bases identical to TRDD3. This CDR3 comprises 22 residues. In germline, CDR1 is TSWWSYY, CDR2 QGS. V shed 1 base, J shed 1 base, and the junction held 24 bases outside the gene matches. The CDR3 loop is CALGEPYLRGDWRPLFTDKLIF. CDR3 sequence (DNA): TGTGCTCTTGGGGAACCGTACTTACGGGGGGATTGGCGGCCATTGTTCACCGATAAACTCATCTTT.

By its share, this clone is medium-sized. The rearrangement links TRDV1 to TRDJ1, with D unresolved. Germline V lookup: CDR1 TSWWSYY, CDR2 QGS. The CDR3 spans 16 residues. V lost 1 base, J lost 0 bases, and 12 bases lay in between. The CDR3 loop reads CALGERSYQYTDKLIF. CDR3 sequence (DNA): TGTGCTCTTGGGGAACGGTCTTACCAGTACACCGATAAACTCATCTTT.

The CDR3 here is CAYRSASPTRLYWGIRAPYTDKLIF. In DNA form, the CDR3 reads TGTGCTTATAGGAGCGCCAGCCCTACCCGCCTTTACTGGGGGATACGCGCCCCTTACACCGATAAACTCATCTTT. This chain joins TRAV38-2/DV8 and TRDJ1; the match to TRDD3 covers 13 bases. In the absence of a J gene in TCRdb, the DNA was matched to germline to assign it here. The CDR3 runs 25 residues. Trimming at V came to 0 bases and at J to 0 bases, leaving 26 bases not matched to a gene. In germline, CDR1 is TSESDYY, CDR2 QEAYKQQN.